The source of this TCR beta chain is a study of tumor-infiltrating lymphocytes in primary liver carcinoma. The study extracted blood RNA from unsorted whole blood and also extracted germline DNA. A primer matching the constant region was used to make TCR beta cDNA from approximately 0.45 ug of total RNA. Libraries covering TCR beta were generated through three nested multiplex PCR rounds (using a slightly modified ARM-PCR). In the first two PCR rounds, TRBV1-TRBV30 forward primers were paired with a C-beta reverse primer, and each round lasted approximately 10 cycles. TCRdb re-called the multiplex PCR reads through MiXCR, storing one row per CDR3 protein. The sample consists of 300,000 to 400,000 distinct CDR3 sequences, approximately 60% of them appearing once. Germline CDR1 reads SGHAT; CDR2 reads FQDESV (reference sequence). V was shortened by 7 bases and J by 9 bases, with 22 bases between the two germline ends. The CDR3 runs to 14 residues.

The clonotype was recovered from a man aged 35 to 55 with primary liver carcinoma and hepatitis B virus infection. Sequencing input: peripheral blood. The chain employs TRBV11-1 and TRBJ2-7; possible D gene TRBD1, 7 bases. CDR3 DNA: TGTGCCAGCAACTCCGCCCTTGGAGGGGGCGTGCAGTACTTC. Its protein is CASNSALGGGVQYF.